This T cell receptor beta chain derives from a study of cytomegalovirus exposure and HLA in healthy donors. Whole-study results and caveats: Immune exposure information comprised only CMV serostatus. Rare sequences made up most TCRs, while some public TCRs were found in many donors.

The primer mix had 60 Vbeta and 13 Jbeta primers. Profiling relied on immunoSEQ multiplex PCR, and the TCRdb table lists in-frame clones only, not all of them. The sample shows roughly 120,000 clones, 79% of them seen only once. Details on this clone: Its target is unknown.

CDR1 is LNHDA and CDR2 is SQIVND in the germline V gene (reference sequence). Trimming left V 3 bases short and J 0 bases short, with 9 bases between. The CDR3 runs to 15 residues. The chain couples TRBV19 to TRBJ1-5; D ambiguous. The source material was PBMCs. This receptor was identified in a young man in good health and CMV-seropositive. CDR3 sequence reads: CASSILRNSNQPQHF. In nucleotides, the CDR3 is TGTGCCAGTAGTATTCTGCGGAATAGCAATCAGCCCCAGCATTTT.